This is a list of T cell receptor beta chains from one sample in a study of cytomegalovirus exposure and HLA in healthy donors. Repertoires were generated with immunoSEQ multiplex PCR, while TCRdb's copy carries only in-frame clones and drops some. The data show 150,000 to 200,000 clones, with 60% to 80% seen just once and 1.4% held by the top ten. Sequencing input: PBMCs. These receptors all come from a woman aged 30 to 39 in good health and CMV-seronegative. The CDR3 runs from the conserved cysteine through the conserved F or W. D genes are given only for firm matches.

j_call v_call d_call cdr3_aa
TRBJ1-1 TRBV27 TRBD1 CASSWDRRTEAFF
TRBJ2-7 TRBV5-5 TRBD1 CASRPGQDYEQYF
TRBJ1-4 TRBV7-9 NA CSSSFHTEKLFF
TRBJ2-1 TRBV10-3 TRBD2 CAISPGLAGGPRNEQFF
TRBJ1-1 TRBV2 NA CASSESGVMNTEAFF
TRBJ1-6 TRBV7-6 NA CASSSTATASPLHF
TRBJ2-7 TRBV6-1 NA CASSEVQLYEQYF
TRBJ2-3 TRBV11-3 NA CASSLRLQGYTDTQYF
NA TRBV5-4 TRBD2 CASSLSIGGIYEQYF
TRBJ1-1 TRBV7-9 NA CASSLGKGALDTEAFF
TRBJ1-1 TRBV11-2 TRBD1 CASSVRDRGRGEAFF
TRBJ1-5 TRBV6-6 NA CASSYSRHNQPQHF
TRBJ2-1 TRBV5-1 TRBD2 CASSRGGSGGKPLNEQFF
TRBJ2-5 TRBV6-1 TRBD1 CASSEAYRTGGQETQYF
TRBJ2-2 TRBV19 TRBD2 CASTYSFGGGGELFF
TRBJ2-3 TRBV2 TRBD2 CASSVAGGGGDTQYF
TRBJ2-6 TRBV7-9 TRBD2 CASSSEEGEGAGANVLTF
TRBJ1-2 TRBV11-2 TRBD1 CASSPGDRGGYGYTF
NA TRBV15 NA CATSRVPATQRPNEQYF
TRBJ2-2 TRBV7-8 NA CASSLGLGVITGELFF
TRBJ2-2 TRBV30 NA CAWMEGFAGELFF
TRBJ1-2 TRBV2 NA CASSEARGYGYTF
TRBJ2-5 TRBV18 NA CASSSEQGLVETQYF
TRBJ1-6 TRBV4-2 TRBD1 CASSRLEGTANSPLHF
TRBJ1-1 TRBV27 NA CASSSLAFGGLTEAFF
TRBJ2-5 TRBV6-5 NA CASSYLNGETQYF
TRBJ2-1 TRBV9 NA CASSVGAGAVYNEQFF
TRBJ1-2 TRBV27 NA CASSLYRAGGYTF
TRBJ2-7 TRBV2 NA CASIADSKTYEQYF
TRBJ2-5 TRBV11-1 NA CASSLMDAGLETQYF
TRBJ2-5 TRBV4-1 TRBD2 CASSQLLAGQETQYF
TRBJ1-5 TRBV19 NA CASSITGETGQPQHF
TRBJ2-3 TRBV7-9 NA CASSLGQASPLRRTDTQYF
TRBJ1-5 TRBV5-8 NA CASSSEGTPNQPQHF
TRBJ2-6 TRBV5-5 TRBD2 CASSPGLAGTLSSGANVLTF
TRBJ1-1 TRBV7-8 NA CASSLTPNTEAFF
TRBJ1-2 TRBV30 TRBD1 CAWESNRGSGYTF
TRBJ1-2 TRBV19 NA CASSTLQDPYGYTF
TRBJ2-1 TRBV18 NA CASSNLLVVNSYNEQFF
TRBJ2-2 TRBV5-1 NA CASRRLDRAIGELFF
TRBJ2-7 TRBV5-1 TRBD2 CASSPRTSFHEQYF
TRBJ1-2 TRBV5-1 TRBD1 CASSLEGGYGGYTF
TRBJ1-3 TRBV28 TRBD1 CASSLAPQNRQGPGGNTIYF
TRBJ2-5 TRBV29-1 NA CSALDLGGQETQYF
TRBJ2-2 TRBV14 NA CASSQFDRLTGELFF
TRBJ1-2 TRBV7-9 NA CASSLVRDGYTF
TRBJ2-1 TRBV11-1 TRBD1 CASSLSDRGPNEQFF
TRBJ1-5 TRBV6-1 NA CASGPGSPSNQPQHF
TRBJ2-5 TRBV4-2 NA CASSPFTSGGSWETQYF
TRBJ2-5 TRBV11-2 TRBD1 CASSPPGTGNVETQYF
TRBJ2-6 TRBV9 NA CASSLKIGESGVLSGANVLTF
TRBJ1-5 TRBV28 NA CASRTDYNQPQHF
TRBJ1-2 TRBV18 TRBD1 CASSGQSTFYGYTF
TRBJ2-2 TRBV5-4 NA CASTPGAAEAGELFF
TRBJ1-1 TRBV18 NA CASSRLGAGVVSTEAFF